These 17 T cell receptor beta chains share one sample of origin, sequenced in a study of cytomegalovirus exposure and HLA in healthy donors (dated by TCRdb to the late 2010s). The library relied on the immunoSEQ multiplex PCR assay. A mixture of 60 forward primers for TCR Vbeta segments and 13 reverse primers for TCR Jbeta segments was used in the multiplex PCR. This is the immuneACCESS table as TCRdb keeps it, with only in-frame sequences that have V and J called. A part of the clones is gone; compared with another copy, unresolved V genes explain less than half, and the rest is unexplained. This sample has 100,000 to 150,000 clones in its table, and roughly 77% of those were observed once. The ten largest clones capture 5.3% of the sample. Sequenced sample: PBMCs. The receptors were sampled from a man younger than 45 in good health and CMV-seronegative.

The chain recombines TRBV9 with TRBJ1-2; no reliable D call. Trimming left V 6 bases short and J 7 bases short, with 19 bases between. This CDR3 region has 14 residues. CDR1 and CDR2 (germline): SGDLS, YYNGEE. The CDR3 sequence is CASTWAAESIGYTF. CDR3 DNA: TGTGCCAGCACCTGGGCAGCCGAGAGTATTGGCTACACCTTC. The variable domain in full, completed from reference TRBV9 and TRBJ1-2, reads DSGVTQTPKHLITATGQRVTLRCSPRSGDLSVYWYQQSLDQGLQFLIQYYNGEERAKGNILERFSAQQFPDLHSELNLSSLELGDSALYFCASTWAAESIGYTFGSGTRLTVV.

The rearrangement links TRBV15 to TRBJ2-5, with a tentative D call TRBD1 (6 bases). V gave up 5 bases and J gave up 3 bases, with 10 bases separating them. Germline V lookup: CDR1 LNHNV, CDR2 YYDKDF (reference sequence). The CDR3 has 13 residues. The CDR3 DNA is TGTGCCACCAGCCCAGGGGTGGAAGAGACCCAGTACTTC. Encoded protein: CATSPGVEETQYF.

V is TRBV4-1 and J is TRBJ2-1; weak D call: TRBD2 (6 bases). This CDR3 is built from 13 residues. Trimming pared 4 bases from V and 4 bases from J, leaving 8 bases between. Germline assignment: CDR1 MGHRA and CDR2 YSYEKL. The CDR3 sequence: CASSRDSYNEQFF. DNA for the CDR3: TGCGCCAGCAGCCGGGACTCTTACAATGAGCAGTTCTTC.

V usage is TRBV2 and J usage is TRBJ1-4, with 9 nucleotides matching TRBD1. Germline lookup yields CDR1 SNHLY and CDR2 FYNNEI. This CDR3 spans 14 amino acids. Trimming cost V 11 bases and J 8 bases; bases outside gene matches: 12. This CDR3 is CAASRGTGKEKLFF. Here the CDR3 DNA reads TGTGCCGCGAGCCGTGGGACAGGGAAAGAAAAACTGTTTTTT.

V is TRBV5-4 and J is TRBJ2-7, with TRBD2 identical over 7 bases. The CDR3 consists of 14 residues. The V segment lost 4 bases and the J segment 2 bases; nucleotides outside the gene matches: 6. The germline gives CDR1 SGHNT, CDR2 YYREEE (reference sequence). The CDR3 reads CASSGGEVTYEQYF. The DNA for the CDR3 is TGTGCCAGCAGCGGGGGGGAAGTTACCTACGAGCAGTACTTC.

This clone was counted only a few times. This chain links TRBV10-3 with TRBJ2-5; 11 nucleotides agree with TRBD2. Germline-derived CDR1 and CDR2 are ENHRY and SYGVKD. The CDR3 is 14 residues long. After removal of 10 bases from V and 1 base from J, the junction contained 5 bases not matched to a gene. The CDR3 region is CASRTSGPQETQYF. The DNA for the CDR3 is TGTGCCAGCCGGACTAGCGGGCCCCAAGAGACCCAGTACTTC.

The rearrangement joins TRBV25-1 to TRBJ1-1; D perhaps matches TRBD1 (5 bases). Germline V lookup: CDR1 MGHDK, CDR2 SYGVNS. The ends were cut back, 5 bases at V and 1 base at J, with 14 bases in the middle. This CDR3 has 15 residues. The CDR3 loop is CASSIAGGRNTEAFF. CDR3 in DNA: TGTGCCAGCAGTATCGCCGGGGGGAGGAACACTGAAGCTTTCTTT. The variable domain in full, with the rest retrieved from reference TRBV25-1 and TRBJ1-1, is EADIYQTPRYLVIGTGKKITLECSQTMGHDKMYWYQQDPGMELHLIHYSYGVNSTEKGDLSSESTVSRIRTEHFPLTLESARPSHTSQYLCASSIAGGRNTEAFFGQGTRLTVV.

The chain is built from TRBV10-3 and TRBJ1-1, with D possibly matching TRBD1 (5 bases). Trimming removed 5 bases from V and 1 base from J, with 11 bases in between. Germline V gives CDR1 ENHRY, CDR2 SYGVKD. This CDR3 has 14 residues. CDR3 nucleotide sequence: TGTGCCATCAGTATCAGGGCTGGGAACACTGAAGCTTTCTTT. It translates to CAISIRAGNTEAFF.

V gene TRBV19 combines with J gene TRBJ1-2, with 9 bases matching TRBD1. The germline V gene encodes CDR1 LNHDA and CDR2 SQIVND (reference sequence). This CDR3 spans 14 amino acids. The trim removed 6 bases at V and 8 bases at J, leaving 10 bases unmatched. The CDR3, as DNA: TGTGCCAGTAGATCGACAGGGGGGGAGCGCGGCTACACCTTC. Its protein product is CASRSTGGERGYTF.

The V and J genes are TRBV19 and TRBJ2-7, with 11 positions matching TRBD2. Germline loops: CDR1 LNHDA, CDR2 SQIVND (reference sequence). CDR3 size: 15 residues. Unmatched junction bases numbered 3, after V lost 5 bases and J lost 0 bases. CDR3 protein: CASSLTSGASYEQYF. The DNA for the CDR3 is TGTGCCAGTAGTTTGACTAGCGGGGCCTCCTACGAGCAGTACTTC. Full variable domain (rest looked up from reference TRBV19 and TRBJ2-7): DGGITQSPKYLFRKEGQNVTLSCEQNLNHDAMYWYRQDPGQGLRLIYYSQIVNDFQKGDIAEGYSVSREKKESFPLTVTSAQKNPTAFYLCASSLTSGASYEQYFGPGTRLTVT.

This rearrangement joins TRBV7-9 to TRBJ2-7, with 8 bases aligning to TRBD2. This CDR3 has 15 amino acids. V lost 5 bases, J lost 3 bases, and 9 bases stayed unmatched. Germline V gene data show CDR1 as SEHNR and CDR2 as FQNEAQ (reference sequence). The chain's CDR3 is CASSPRGGTFYEQYF. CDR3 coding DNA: TGTGCCAGCAGCCCCCGGGGGGGGACCTTCTACGAGCAGTACTTC.

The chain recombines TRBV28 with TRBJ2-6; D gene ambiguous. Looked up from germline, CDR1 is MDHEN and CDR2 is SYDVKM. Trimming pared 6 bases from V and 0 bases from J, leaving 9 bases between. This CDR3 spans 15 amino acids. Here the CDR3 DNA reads TGTGCCAGCAGACCCACAGACTCTGGGGCCAACGTCCTGACTTTC. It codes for CASRPTDSGANVLTF.

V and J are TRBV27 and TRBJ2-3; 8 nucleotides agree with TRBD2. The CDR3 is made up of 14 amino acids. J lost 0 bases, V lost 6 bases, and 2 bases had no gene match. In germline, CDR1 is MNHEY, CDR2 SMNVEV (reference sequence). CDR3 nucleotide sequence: TGTGCCAGCAGAACTAGCGGTAGCACAGATACGCAGTATTTT. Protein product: CASRTSGSTDTQYF.

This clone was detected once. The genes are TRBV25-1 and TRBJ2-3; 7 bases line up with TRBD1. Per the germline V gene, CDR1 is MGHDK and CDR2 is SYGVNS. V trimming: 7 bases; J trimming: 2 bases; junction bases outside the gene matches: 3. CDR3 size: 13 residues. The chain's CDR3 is CASKDRPTDTQYF. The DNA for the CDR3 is TGTGCCAGCAAGGACAGGCCCACAGATACGCAGTATTTT.

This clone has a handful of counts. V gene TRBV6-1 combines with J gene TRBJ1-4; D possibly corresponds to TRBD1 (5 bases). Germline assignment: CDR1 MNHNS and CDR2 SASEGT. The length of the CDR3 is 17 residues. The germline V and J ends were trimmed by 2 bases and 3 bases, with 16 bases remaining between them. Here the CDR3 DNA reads TGTGCCAGCAGTGAAAGGGGCGGTGGATCAGCTAATGAAAAACTGTTTTTT. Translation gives CASSERGGGSANEKLFF.

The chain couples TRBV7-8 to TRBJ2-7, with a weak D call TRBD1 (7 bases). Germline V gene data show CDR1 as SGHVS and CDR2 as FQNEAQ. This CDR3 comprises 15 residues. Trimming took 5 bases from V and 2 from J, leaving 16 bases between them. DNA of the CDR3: TGTGCCAGCAGCCATGGGGGGACAGTAACCTACGAGCAGTACTTC. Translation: CASSHGGTVTYEQYF.

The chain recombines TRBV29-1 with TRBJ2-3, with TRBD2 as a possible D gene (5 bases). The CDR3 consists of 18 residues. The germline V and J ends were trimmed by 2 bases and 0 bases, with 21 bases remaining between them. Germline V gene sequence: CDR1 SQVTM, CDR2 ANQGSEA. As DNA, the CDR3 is TGCAGCGTTGAATTTAGTCCGGGGATTTTAACTAGCACAGATACGCAGTATTTT. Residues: CSVEFSPGILTSTDTQYF.